These 5 T cell receptor beta chains were all obtained from the same sample, sequenced in a study of Ad26.COV2.S vaccination and SARS-CoV-2 variants. Generated by immunoSEQ multiplex PCR, the TCRdb table keeps only in-frame clones and is missing some. The repertoire includes some 340,000 clones, around four fifths of them detected once, and 2% to 2.5% sits in the top ten. The treatment is: over 15 received Ad26.COV2.S at low or high dose, single or two shots; 5 received placebo; per-sample allocation not given. The study sampled participants on day 63 after the first vaccine or placebo injection. The starting material was peripheral blood, obtained in a trial of Ad26.COV2.S vaccine versus placebo. These receptor sequences come from a person between 18 and 65 years old who received the Ad26.COV2.S COVID-19 vaccine or a placebo.

This chain joins TRBV27 and TRBJ2-3; the match to TRBD1 covers 7 bases. The CDR3 extends over 15 amino acids. Germline CDR1 is MNHEY and CDR2 is SMNVEV (reference sequence). Trimming at V came to 4 bases and at J to 2 bases, leaving 6 bases not matched to a gene. The DNA of the CDR3 is TGTGCCAGCAGTTCCCGGGACAGTGACACAGATACGCAGTATTTT. As protein: CASSSRDSDTDTQYF.

V gene TRBV3-1 (or the pseudogene TRBV3-2) combines with J gene TRBJ2-7; TRBD2 is a possible D gene (7 bases). Trimming pared 0 bases from V and 5 bases from J, leaving 14 bases between. The CDR3 is 15 residues long. CDR1 is LGHDT, CDR2 YNNKEL, per germline (reference sequence). CDR3 sequence: CASSQDHRGANEQYF. For the CDR3, the DNA is TGTGCCAGCAGCCAAGATCATCGGGGGGCCAACGAGCAGTACTTC.

V usage is TRBV10-3 and J usage is TRBJ1-3, with D uncertain. This CDR3 comprises 14 residues. CDR1 is ENHRY, CDR2 SYGVKD, per germline. The germline V and J ends were trimmed by 4 bases and 0 bases, with 7 bases remaining between them. CDR3 nucleotide sequence: TGTGCCATCAGTGGGGCAGCCTCTGGAAACACCATATATTTT. It is translated as CAISGAASGNTIYF.

The chain joins TRBV29-1 to TRBJ2-4, with D tentatively TRBD2 (5 bases). The V and J ends lost 1 base and 0 bases respectively, with 22 bases between them. The germline V gene has CDR1 SQVTM and CDR2 ANQGSEA. The CDR3 has 19 residues. CDR3 nucleotide sequence: TGCAGCGTTGAAGGAGCCTACTTGGACGGAGGACTAGCCAAAAACATTCAGTACTTC. Translated: CSVEGAYLDGGLAKNIQYF.

The chain carries TRBV7-2 and TRBJ2-3, with 11 bases identical to TRBD2. The trim removed 5 bases at V and 0 bases at J, leaving 4 bases unmatched. The CDR3 sequence is 16 residues long. Germline V lookup: CDR1 SGHTA, CDR2 FQGNSA. As DNA, the CDR3 is TGTGCCAGCAGCAAGCGACTAGCGGGGAGCACAGATACGCAGTATTTT. It translates to CASSKRLAGSTDTQYF.